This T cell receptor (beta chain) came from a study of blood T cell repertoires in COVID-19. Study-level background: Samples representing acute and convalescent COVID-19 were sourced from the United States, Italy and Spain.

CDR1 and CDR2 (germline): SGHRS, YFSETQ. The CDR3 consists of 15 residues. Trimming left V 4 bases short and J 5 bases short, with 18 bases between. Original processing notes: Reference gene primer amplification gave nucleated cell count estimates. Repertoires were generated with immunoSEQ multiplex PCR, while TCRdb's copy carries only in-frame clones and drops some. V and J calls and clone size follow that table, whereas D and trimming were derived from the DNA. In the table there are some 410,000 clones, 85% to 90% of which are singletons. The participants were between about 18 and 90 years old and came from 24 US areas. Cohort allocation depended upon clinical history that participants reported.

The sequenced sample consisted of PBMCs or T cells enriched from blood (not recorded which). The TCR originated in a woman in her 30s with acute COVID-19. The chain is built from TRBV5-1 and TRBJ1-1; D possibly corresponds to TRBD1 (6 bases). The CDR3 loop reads CASSLTTGPGTEAFF. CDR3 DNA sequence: TGCGCCAGCAGCCTAACCACAGGGCCAGGGACTGAAGCTTTCTTT.